The rows below give T cell receptor beta chains drawn from one sample of a study of OX40 agonist ivuxolimab in advanced cancers. Clones were read by immunoSEQ multiplex PCR, and TCRdb kept only the in-frame ones, dropping some. This table holds approximately 94,000 clones, 90% to 95% found once. This material consisted of CD4+ or CD8+ T cells sorted from blood, taken in a trial of the OX40 agonist ivuxolimab. These TCRs come from an adult with an advanced solid tumor such as melanoma, head and neck, liver or kidney cancer. Each CDR3 is given without its conserved first and last residue. Some rows have no size entry. The others give once, few or many, or a class for an expanded clone.

cdr3_aa v_call clone_size j_call
ASSAEWGTEAF TRBV6-4 . TRBJ1-1
ASSSEWGQETQY TRBV7-2 once TRBJ2-5
ASSERDARFNEKLF TRBV25-1 . TRBJ1-4
ASRPQVATNEKLF TRBV2 once TRBJ1-4
ASSLDPAGGEAF TRBV5-1 . TRBJ1-1
ASSTDSTLAYEQY TRBV11-2 . TRBJ2-7
ASSSWGFYNEQF TRBV19 . TRBJ2-1
ASSYPAGTTNEKLF TRBV6-6 . TRBJ1-4
ASSQGEIGVGTQY TRBV23-1 . TRBJ2-5
AWTSGVANYGYT TRBV30 . TRBJ1-2
ASSEVPRAGELF TRBV10-2 . TRBJ2-2
ASSIGPRLGKNIQY TRBV19 . TRBJ2-4
ASRWDRYTDTQY TRBV7-9 . TRBJ2-3
ASSHSFPRSYEQY TRBV25-1 . TRBJ2-7
ASSARLAGGLHEQY TRBV9 few TRBJ2-7
ASSERIIEQY TRBV6-1 few TRBJ2-7
ACGQSNQPQH TRBV30 . TRBJ1-5
ASSLEVGRNYGYT TRBV4-2 . TRBJ1-2
ASSLDFYSNQPQH TRBV27 . TRBJ1-5
ASSLGQGVWNTEAF TRBV13 . TRBJ1-1
ASSEYFPSQGGTEAF TRBV25-1 . TRBJ1-1
ASRPQTSGSGTGELF TRBV5-1 . TRBJ2-2
ASSGGLAASYEQY TRBV11-3 . TRBJ2-7
ASSLGHRVNTEAF TRBV11-2 . TRBJ1-1
ASSPGQENTEAF TRBV5-4 . TRBJ1-1
ASSPDRWSDTQY TRBV18 . TRBJ2-3
ASSSLAGATDTQY TRBV7-3 . TRBJ2-3
ASSRRSSSGNTIY TRBV7-8 . TRBJ1-3
ASGLVSWVF TRBV12-5 . TRBJ1-1
ASIQIGGAVRETQY TRBV7-9 . TRBJ2-5
ASSPPLGGNEKLF TRBV28 . TRBJ1-4
ASSLGQGWETQY TRBV5-1 . TRBJ2-5
ASSPQGTLNTEAF TRBV18 . TRBJ1-1
ASSLAGVSYEQY TRBV7-9 . TRBJ2-7
ASSQDRSAGGRYEQY TRBV4-3 . TRBJ2-7
ASDPRDGNGYT TRBV19 few TRBJ1-2
ASSSGQGHEQY TRBV7-3 . TRBJ2-7
ASSLVNGNTEAF TRBV5-1 . TRBJ1-1
ASSAGFIDNEQF TRBV5-1 . TRBJ2-1
ASSLELSSYNEQF TRBV27 . TRBJ2-1
ASSPGLWETETQY TRBV7-2 . TRBJ2-5
ASSHLTVTSGAPTRQY TRBV14 few TRBJ2-7
ASSLPGLAGIEY TRBV6-6 . TRBJ2-3
ASSVGWGYPGLAGNEQF TRBV9 . TRBJ2-1
ASSLQASSGSLIYEQY TRBV7-3 once TRBJ2-7
ASSFGSDQETQY TRBV7-2 . TRBJ2-5
ASSLRTSTSYNEQF TRBV7-2 . TRBJ2-1
ASSLRFGFSGANVLT TRBV5-6 . TRBJ2-6
ASSLQEFYEQY TRBV11-3 . TRBJ2-7
ASSSERIGGEWYEQY TRBV7-2 . TRBJ2-7
ASSLQGETQY TRBV4-1 . TRBJ2-5